The entry below gives a single TCR beta chain sequence along with its context. Vbeta (60) and Jbeta (13) primers were used in the PCR. The data were produced by immunoSEQ multiplex PCR, yet TCRdb's version contains in-frame clones alone and is incomplete. The sample has 150,000 to 200,000 clones; over 75% are singletons. This CDR3 region has 11 residues. In germline, CDR1 is DFQATT, CDR2 SNEGSKA (reference sequence). V was pared by 3 bases and J by 11 bases, with 13 bases between. This record comes from a study of cytomegalovirus exposure and HLA in healthy donors. This chain uses TRBV20-1 with TRBJ1-1; no clear D gene. The source of this sequence is a middle-aged man in good health and CMV-seropositive. Sequencing was performed on PBMCs. The CDR3 sequence: CSASLPGGAFF. In DNA, the CDR3 is TGCAGTGCTAGTCTTCCAGGAGGCGCTTTCTTT.